This TCR beta chain is drawn from a study of Graves' ophthalmopathy and Graves' hyperthyroidism. Study conclusions and caveats: The model's ophthalmopathy progression predictions had approximately 69% sensitivity and 72% to 75% specificity.

Symptoms, serum thyroxine and TRAb, thyroid ultrasound, and orbital computed tomography formed the diagnostic basis. Fresh peripheral blood (approximately 9.5 ml) yielded the PBMCs. This clonotype appeared many times. Its matching antigen is unknown. Amplification of TCR beta CDR3 regions used RNA transcripts. RT-PCR in the first round used HTBI primers; a second-round multiplex PCR followed. One entry per CDR3 protein results from TCRdb running MiXCR on the multiplex PCR reads. The sample carries some 160,000 distinct CDR3 sequences, just under 40% recorded once. CDR3 length equals 13 residues. The V and J ends lost 8 bases and 3 bases respectively, with 14 bases between them. Germline V lookup: CDR1 MNHNS, CDR2 SASEGT.

The chain joins TRBV6-1 to TRBJ2-7; D is possibly TRBD2 (6 bases). This receptor was identified in a man under 40 with Graves' ophthalmopathy. Specimen: peripheral blood. DNA for the CDR3: TGTGCCAGCGCCCCGTCGGGGGACTACGAGCAGTACTTC. Translating it yields CASAPSGDYEQYF.